This entry features one T cell receptor beta chain sequence. This sample was taken from a study of response to subunit inactivated influenza vaccine. TCRdb re-derived calls from the RT-PCR reads in MiXCR, one entry per CDR3 protein. The sample consists of hundreds of thousands of distinct CDR3 sequences, 13% of them appearing once. The input for sequencing was PBMCs from blood, taken about 40 days after vaccination. The receptor was isolated from a man aged 50-59 years who received an inactivated influenza vaccine.

CDR3 in amino acids: CASSQDEREQFF. The CDR3 DNA follows: TGTGCCAGCAGCCAAGATGAGCGTGAGCAGTTCTTC. V gene TRBV3-1 combines with J gene TRBJ2-1; D unclear. The V gene lost 0 bases and the J gene lost 9 bases, with 6 bases spanning the gap. CDR3 length equals 12 residues. Looked up from germline, CDR1 is LGHDT and CDR2 is YNNKEL (reference sequence).